Listed below are T cell receptor beta chains from one sample, sequenced in a study of shared clonotypes between healthy human individuals. Here immunoSEQ multiplex PCR was the method, and the copy in TCRdb shows in-frame clones only, minus some. This sample has about 1 million clones; approximately 68% occur once, and the top ten carry about 1.5%. Sequenced input: memory CD4+ T cells sorted from blood. The receptors shown here come from a man younger than 35 in good health. Both conserved end residues are part of each CDR3. D genes are given only for firm matches. Size is stated for part of the rows, as once, few or many counts, or as a class when the clone is expanded.

CDR3aa: CASSLSTARETQYF; CDR3nt: TGTGCCAGCAGTCTCTCGACAGCTCGGGAGACCCAGTACTTC; v_gene: TRBV11-2; d_gene: -; j_gene: TRBJ2-5; abundance: few
CDR3aa: CAIGRDGPTDTQYF; CDR3nt: TGTGCCATCGGGCGGGACGGACCCACAGATACGCAGTATTTT; v_gene: TRBV10-3; d_gene: -; j_gene: TRBJ2-3; abundance: -
CDR3aa: CASSTGFSAGELFF; CDR3nt: TGTGCCAGTAGTACAGGGTTCAGCGCCGGGGAGCTGTTTTTT; v_gene: TRBV19; d_gene: -; j_gene: TRBJ2-2; abundance: -
CDR3aa: CASSYTGDTQYF; CDR3nt: TGTGCCAGCAGCTATACGGGGGATACGCAGTATTTT; v_gene: TRBV7-6; d_gene: -; j_gene: TRBJ2-3; abundance: -
CDR3aa: CASSSLINEQFF; CDR3nt: TGTGCCAGCAGCTCTCTTATCAATGAGCAGTTCTTC; v_gene: TRBV5-6; d_gene: -; j_gene: TRBJ2-1; abundance: -
CDR3aa: CASSQDTGFQVTGELFF; CDR3nt: TGCGCCAGCAGCCAAGATACGGGGTTCCAAGTCACCGGGGAGCTGTTTTTT; v_gene: TRBV4-3; d_gene: -; j_gene: TRBJ2-2; abundance: -
CDR3aa: CASSQSRLAYNEQFF; CDR3nt: TGCGCCAGCAGTCAATCCCGACTAGCCTACAATGAGCAGTTCTTC; v_gene: TRBV23-1; d_gene: -; j_gene: TRBJ2-1; abundance: -
CDR3aa: CASSHRQGKNTEAFF; CDR3nt: TGCGCCAGCAGCCACCGACAGGGAAAGAACACTGAAGCTTTCTTT; v_gene: TRBV4-3; d_gene: TRBD1; j_gene: TRBJ1-1; abundance: -
CDR3aa: CASSLDGTNSPLHF; CDR3nt: TGTGCCAGCAGCTTGGACGGGACCAATTCACCCCTCCACTTT; v_gene: TRBV5-4; d_gene: -; j_gene: TRBJ1-6; abundance: -
CDR3aa: CASSYGREAGTGELFF; CDR3nt: TGTGCCAGCAGTTACGGGCGGGAGGCGGGCACCGGGGAGCTGTTTTTT; v_gene: TRBV6-5; d_gene: TRBD2; j_gene: TRBJ2-2; abundance: -
CDR3aa: CASSSPGLAREQYF; CDR3nt: TGTGCCAGCAGCTCCCCCGGACTAGCGCGCGAGCAGTACTTC; v_gene: TRBV11-2; d_gene: TRBD2; j_gene: TRBJ2-7; abundance: -
CDR3aa: CASGSEGQGTTNEKLFF; CDR3nt: TGTGCTAGTGGTTCGGAAGGACAGGGGACCACTAATGAAAAACTGTTTTTT; v_gene: TRBV12-5; d_gene: TRBD1; j_gene: TRBJ1-4; abundance: -
CDR3aa: CASSLAGGAEAFF; CDR3nt: TGTGCCAGCAGCTTAGCGGGGGGTGCTGAAGCTTTCTTT; v_gene: TRBV7-2; d_gene: -; j_gene: TRBJ1-1; abundance: once
CDR3aa: CASRGVAANSYNEQFF; CDR3nt: TGCGCCAGCAGGGGGGTAGCGGCGAATTCCTACAATGAGCAGTTCTTC; v_gene: TRBV10-2; d_gene: -; j_gene: TRBJ2-1; abundance: -
CDR3aa: CATSRDSGQGTLYGYTF; CDR3nt: TGTGCCACCAGCAGAGATTCCGGACAGGGAACGCTCTATGGCTACACCTTC; v_gene: TRBV15; d_gene: TRBD1; j_gene: TRBJ1-2; abundance: -
CDR3aa: CASGLVGSSDPGETQYF; CDR3nt: TGTGCTAGTGGTTTGGTAGGCTCTAGCGATCCTGGGGAGACCCAGTACTTC; v_gene: TRBV12-5; d_gene: -; j_gene: TRBJ2-5; abundance: -
CDR3aa: CSAPRVNEQFF; CDR3nt: TGCAGTGCTCCCCGAGTAAATGAGCAGTTCTTC; v_gene: TRBV20-1; d_gene: -; j_gene: TRBJ2-1; abundance: once
CDR3aa: CASSLGVNTEAFF; CDR3nt: TGCGCCAGCAGCTTGGGAGTGAACACTGAAGCTTTCTTT; v_gene: TRBV5-1; d_gene: -; j_gene: TRBJ1-1; abundance: -
CDR3aa: CASSRTGGDGLGETQYF; CDR3nt: TGCGCCAGCAGCCGGACAGGGGGCGACGGGTTAGGAGAGACCCAGTACTTC; v_gene: TRBV4-1; d_gene: TRBD1; j_gene: TRBJ2-5; abundance: -
CDR3aa: CASSLGVGLENEQFF; CDR3nt: TGCGCCAGCAGCTTGGGGGTGGGATTGGAGAATGAGCAGTTCTTC; v_gene: TRBV5-1; d_gene: -; j_gene: TRBJ2-1; abundance: -
CDR3aa: CASKSRGYGYTF; CDR3nt: TGTGCCAGCAAATCGAGGGGATATGGCTACACCTTC; v_gene: TRBV21-1; d_gene: -; j_gene: TRBJ1-2; abundance: -
CDR3aa: CASSMFGTGPYEQYF; CDR3nt: TGTGCCAGTAGTATGTTCGGGACAGGGCCCTACGAGCAGTACTTC; v_gene: TRBV19; d_gene: TRBD1; j_gene: TRBJ2-7; abundance: -
CDR3aa: CASSENRGSIAFF; CDR3nt: TGTGCCAGCAGCGAAAACAGGGGTTCTATAGCTTTCTTT; v_gene: TRBV7-3; d_gene: TRBD1; j_gene: TRBJ1-1; abundance: -
CDR3aa: CASSLGQGYQETQYF; CDR3nt: TGTGCCAGCAGCCTGGGACAGGGGTACCAAGAGACCCAGTACTTC; v_gene: TRBV5-6; d_gene: TRBD1; j_gene: TRBJ2-5; abundance: few
CDR3aa: CASSPNGAGETQYF; CDR3nt: TGTGCCAGCTCACCAAATGGGGCAGGAGAGACCCAGTACTTC; v_gene: TRBV18; d_gene: -; j_gene: TRBJ2-5; abundance: -
CDR3aa: CASSLGWGNPYEQYF; CDR3nt: TGTGCCAGCAGCTTAGGTTGGGGCAACCCCTACGAGCAGTACTTC; v_gene: TRBV7-2; d_gene: -; j_gene: TRBJ2-7; abundance: once
CDR3aa: CASRLDRTTEAFF; CDR3nt: TGTGCCAGCAGACTGGACAGGACCACTGAAGCTTTCTTT; v_gene: TRBV5-6; d_gene: TRBD1; j_gene: TRBJ1-1; abundance: once
CDR3aa: CASSLSMVSTGELFF; CDR3nt: TGTGCCAGCAGCTTATCCATGGTTAGCACCGGGGAGCTGTTTTTT; v_gene: TRBV7-9; d_gene: -; j_gene: TRBJ2-2; abundance: -